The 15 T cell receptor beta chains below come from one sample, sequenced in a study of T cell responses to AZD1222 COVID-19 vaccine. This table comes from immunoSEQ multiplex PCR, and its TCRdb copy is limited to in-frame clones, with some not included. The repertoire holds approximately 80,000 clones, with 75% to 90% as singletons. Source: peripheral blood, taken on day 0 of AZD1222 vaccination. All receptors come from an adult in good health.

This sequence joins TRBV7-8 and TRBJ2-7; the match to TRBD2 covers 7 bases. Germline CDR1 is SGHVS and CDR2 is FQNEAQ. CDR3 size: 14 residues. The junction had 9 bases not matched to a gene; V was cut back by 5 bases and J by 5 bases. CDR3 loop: CASSPGGYFDEQYF. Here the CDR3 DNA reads TGTGCCAGCAGCCCCGGGGGGTACTTCGACGAGCAGTACTTC.

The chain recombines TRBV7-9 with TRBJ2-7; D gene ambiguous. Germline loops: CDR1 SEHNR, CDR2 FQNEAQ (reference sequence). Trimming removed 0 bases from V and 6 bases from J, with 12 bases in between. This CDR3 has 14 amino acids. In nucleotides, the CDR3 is TGTGCCAGCAGCTTAGCTGGTCTGGCAGGCGAGCAGTACTTC. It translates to CASSLAGLAGEQYF.

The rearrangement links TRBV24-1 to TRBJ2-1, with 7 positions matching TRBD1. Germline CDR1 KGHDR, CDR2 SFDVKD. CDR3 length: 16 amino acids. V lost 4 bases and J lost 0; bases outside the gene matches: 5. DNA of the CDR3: TGTGCCACCAGTGACAGGGACAGCCTCTCCTACAATGAGCAGTTCTTC. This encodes CATSDRDSLSYNEQFF.

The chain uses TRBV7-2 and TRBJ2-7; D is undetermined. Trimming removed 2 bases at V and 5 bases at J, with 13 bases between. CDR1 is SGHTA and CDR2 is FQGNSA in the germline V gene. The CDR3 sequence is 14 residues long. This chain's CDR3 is CASSLFRAGDEQYF. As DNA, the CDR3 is TGTGCCAGCAGCTTATTCCGGGCTGGGGACGAGCAGTACTTC.

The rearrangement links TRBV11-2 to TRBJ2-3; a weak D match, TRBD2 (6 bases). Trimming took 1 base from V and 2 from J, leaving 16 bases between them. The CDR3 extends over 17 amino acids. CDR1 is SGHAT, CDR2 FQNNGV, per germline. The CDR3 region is CASSLVPIAGTTDTQYF. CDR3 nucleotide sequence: TGTGCCAGCAGCTTAGTACCCATTGCGGGAACCACAGATACGCAGTATTTT.

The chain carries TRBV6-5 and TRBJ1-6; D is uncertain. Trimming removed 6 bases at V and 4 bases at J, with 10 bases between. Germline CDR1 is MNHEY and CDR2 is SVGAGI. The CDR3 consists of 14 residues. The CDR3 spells CASSPDHYNSPLHF. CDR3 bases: TGTGCCAGCAGCCCGGACCATTATAATTCACCCCTCCACTTT.

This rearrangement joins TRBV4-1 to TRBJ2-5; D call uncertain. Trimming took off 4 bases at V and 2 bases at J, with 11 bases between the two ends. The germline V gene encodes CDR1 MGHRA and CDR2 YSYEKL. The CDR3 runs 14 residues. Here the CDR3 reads CASSPRLDQETQYF. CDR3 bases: TGCGCCAGCAGCCCCCGACTCGATCAAGAGACCCAGTACTTC.

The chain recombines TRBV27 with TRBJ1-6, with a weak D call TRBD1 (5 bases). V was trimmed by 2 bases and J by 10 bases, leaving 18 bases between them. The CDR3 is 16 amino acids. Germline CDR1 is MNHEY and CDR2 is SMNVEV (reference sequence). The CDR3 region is CASSLGWGRVGSPLHF. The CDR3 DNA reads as TGTGCCAGCAGTTTAGGTTGGGGCAGGGTGGGGTCACCCCTCCACTTT.

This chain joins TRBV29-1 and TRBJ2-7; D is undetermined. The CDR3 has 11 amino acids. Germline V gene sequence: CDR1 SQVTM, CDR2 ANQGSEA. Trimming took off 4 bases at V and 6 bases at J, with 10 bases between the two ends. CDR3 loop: CSVVTTREQYF. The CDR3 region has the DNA TGCAGCGTTGTTACTACACGCGAGCAGTACTTC.

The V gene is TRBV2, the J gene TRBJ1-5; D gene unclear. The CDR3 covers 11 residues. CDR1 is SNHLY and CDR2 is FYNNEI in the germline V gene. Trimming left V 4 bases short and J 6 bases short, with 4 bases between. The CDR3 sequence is CASSVGQPQHF. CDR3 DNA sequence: TGTGCCAGCAGTGTTGGTCAGCCCCAGCATTTT.

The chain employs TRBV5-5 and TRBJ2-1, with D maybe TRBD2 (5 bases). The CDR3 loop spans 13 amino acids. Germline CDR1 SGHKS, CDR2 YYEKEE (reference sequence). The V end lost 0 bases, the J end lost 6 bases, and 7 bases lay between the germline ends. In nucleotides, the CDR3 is TGTGCCAGCAGCTTGGCCGGGGTCAATGAGCAGTTCTTC. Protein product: CASSLAGVNEQFF.

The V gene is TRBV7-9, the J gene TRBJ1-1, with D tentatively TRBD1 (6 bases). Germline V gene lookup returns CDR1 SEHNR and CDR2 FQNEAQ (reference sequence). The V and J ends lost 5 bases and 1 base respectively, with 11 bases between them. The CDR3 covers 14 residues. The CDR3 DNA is TGTGCCAGCAGCCTAGACAGGCCGAACACTGAAGCTTTCTTT. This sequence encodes CASSLDRPNTEAFF. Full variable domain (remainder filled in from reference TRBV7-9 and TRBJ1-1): DTGVSQNPRHKITKRGQNVTFRCDPISEHNRLYWYRQTLGQGPEFLTYFQNEAQLEKSRLLSDRFSAERPKGSFSTLEIQRTEQGDSAMYLCASSLDRPNTEAFFGQGTRLTVV.

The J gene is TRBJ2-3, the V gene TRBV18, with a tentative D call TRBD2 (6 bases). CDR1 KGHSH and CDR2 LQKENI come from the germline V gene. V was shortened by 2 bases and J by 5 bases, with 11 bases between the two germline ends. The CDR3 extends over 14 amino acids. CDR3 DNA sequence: TGTGCCAGCTCACCAAGTCTAGCGAAAGATACGCAGTATTTT. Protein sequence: CASSPSLAKDTQYF.

DNA for the CDR3: TGTGCTAGTGGTTTGGAGTCCCCTCGGGGCTACACCTTC. This gives the protein CASGLESPRGYTF. This sequence joins TRBV12-5 and TRBJ1-2; D not certain. V was pared by 1 base and J by 8 bases, with 11 bases between. The CDR3 has 13 amino acids. The V gene's germline CDR1 is LGHNT and CDR2 FRNRAP. The full variable domain, its missing parts supplied by reference TRBV12-5 and TRBJ1-2, is DARVTQTPRHKVTEMGQEVTMRCQPILGHNTVFWYRQTMMQGLELLAYFRNRAPLDDSGMPKDRFSAEMPDATLATLKIQPSEPRDSAVYFCASGLESPRGYTFGSGTRLTVV.

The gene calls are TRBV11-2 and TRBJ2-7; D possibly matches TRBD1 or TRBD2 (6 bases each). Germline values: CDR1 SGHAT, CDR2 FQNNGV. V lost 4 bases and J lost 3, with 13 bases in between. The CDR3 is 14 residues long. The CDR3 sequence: CASSSTGAFYEQYF. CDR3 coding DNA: TGTGCCAGCAGCTCAACGGGGGCTTTCTACGAGCAGTACTTC.